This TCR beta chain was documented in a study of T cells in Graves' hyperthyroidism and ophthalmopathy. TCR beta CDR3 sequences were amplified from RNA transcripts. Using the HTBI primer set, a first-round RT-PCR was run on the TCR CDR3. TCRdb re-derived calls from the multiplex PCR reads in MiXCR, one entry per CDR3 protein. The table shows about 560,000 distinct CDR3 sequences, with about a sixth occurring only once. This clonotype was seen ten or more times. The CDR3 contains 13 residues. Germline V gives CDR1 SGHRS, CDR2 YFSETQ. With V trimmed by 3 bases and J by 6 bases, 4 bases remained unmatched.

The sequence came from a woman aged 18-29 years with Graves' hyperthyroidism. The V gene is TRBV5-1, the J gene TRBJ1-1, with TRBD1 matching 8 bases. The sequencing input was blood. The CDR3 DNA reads TGCGCCAGCAGCTCGACAGGGGACCCTGAAGCTTTCTTT. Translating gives CASSSTGDPEAFF.